Following are 19 T cell receptor beta chains from one sample sequenced in a study of CD8 T cells in Susac syndrome (dated by TCRdb to the late 2010s). The library was built by means of the immunoSEQ multiplex PCR assay. RNA was extracted using the RNeasy kit, and about 0.45 to 1 microgram was reverse transcribed with random hexamers. TCRdb itself trimmed the public reads at Q25 with fastp, ran MiXCR and retained productive beta chains. One record per CDR3 amino acid sequence lists the most common genes and DNA. For this sample the table gives some 110,000 distinct CDR3 sequences, of which 85% to 95% were detected only once. The top ten clonotypes cover approximately 0.31% of the sample. Sample: CD8+ T cells from PBMCs. Receptors were obtained from a human donor with multiple sclerosis.

The chain is built from TRBV7-9 and TRBJ2-2, with 12 bases matching TRBD1. V lost 5 bases and J lost 5; bases outside the gene matches: 6. Germline CDR1 reads SEHNR; CDR2 reads FQNEAQ (reference sequence). The CDR3 totals 16 residues. The CDR3 DNA reads as TGTGCCAGCAGCCACGGGACAGGGGGCGATACCGGGGAGCTGTTTTTT. Translation: CASSHGTGGDTGELFF.

The rearrangement uses TRBV7-9 and TRBJ1-2; D remains unclear. Germline values: CDR1 SEHNR, CDR2 FQNEAQ (reference sequence). This CDR3 has 15 amino acids. Trimming removed 5 bases at V and 5 bases at J, with 18 bases between. Here the CDR3 reads CASSPWEAISYGYTF. The CDR3, as DNA: TGTGCCAGCAGCCCCTGGGAGGCGATTTCTTATGGCTACACCTTC. Full variable domain (rest looked up from reference TRBV7-9 and TRBJ1-2): DTGVSQNPRHKITKRGQNVTFRCDPISEHNRLYWYRQTLGQGPEFLTYFQNEAQLEKSRLLSDRFSAERPKGSFSTLEIQRTEQGDSAMYLCASSPWEAISYGYTFGSGTRLTVV.

The rearrangement joins TRBV2 to TRBJ2-3; D remains ambiguous. The CDR3 contains 15 residues. Germline CDR1 reads SNHLY; CDR2 reads FYNNEI. V lost 0 bases and J 4 bases, leaving 11 bases between the germline ends. CDR3 residues: CASSEAPNGPDTQYF. Here the CDR3 DNA reads TGTGCCAGCAGTGAAGCTCCTAACGGCCCAGATACGCAGTATTTT.

This sequence joins TRBV5-1 and TRBJ2-5; tentatively, D is TRBD1 (6 bases). V lost 3 bases and J 1 base, leaving 13 bases between the germline ends. The CDR3 extends over 15 amino acids. The germline V gene has CDR1 SGHRS and CDR2 YFSETQ. CDR3 residues: CASSSGHRAQETQYF. CDR3 DNA: TGCGCCAGCAGCTCAGGACACAGGGCCCAAGAGACCCAGTACTTC. The variable domain in full, with the rest retrieved from reference TRBV5-1 and TRBJ2-5, is KAGVTQTPRYLIKTRGQQVTLSCSPISGHRSVSWYQQTPGQGLQFLFEYFSETQRNKGNFPGRFSGRQFSNSRSEMNVSTLELGDSALYLCASSSGHRAQETQYFGPGTRLLVL.

This rearrangement joins TRBV7-3 to TRBJ2-1; D gene uncertain. The CDR3 covers 14 residues. Germline V gene data show CDR1 as SGHTA and CDR2 as FQGTGA. Deletions cut 3 bases from V and 6 bases from J, with 12 bases between. CDR3: CASSFWGRTNEQFF. CDR3 bases: TGTGCCAGCAGCTTCTGGGGAAGAACCAATGAGCAGTTCTTC.

This rearrangement joins TRBV11-2 to TRBJ2-5; D uncertain. The CDR3 extends over 18 amino acids. The V and J ends lost 1 base and 3 bases respectively, with 21 bases between them. Per the germline V gene, CDR1 is SGHAT and CDR2 is FQNNGV. CDR3 sequence: CASSLVLQSSAKKETQYF. CDR3 bases: TGTGCCAGCAGCTTAGTCCTCCAATCGTCGGCTAAGAAAGAGACCCAGTACTTC.

The genes are TRBV20-1 and TRBJ2-1, with D perhaps matching TRBD1 or TRBD2 (5 bases each). Germline CDR1 is DFQATT and CDR2 is SNEGSKA (reference sequence). The CDR3 runs to 16 residues. With 6 bases removed from V and 4 bases from J, the gap between germline ends came to 22 bases. CDR3 sequence reads: CSAPGPGLAPYNEQFF. The CDR3 nucleotides are TGCAGTGCCCCAGGGCCCGGACTTGCACCTTACAATGAGCAGTTCTTC.

V gene TRBV27 combines with J gene TRBJ2-2; no firm D call. The CDR3 extends over 12 amino acids. Germline CDR1 reads MNHEY; CDR2 reads SMNVEV (reference sequence). V dropped 2 bases and J dropped 4 bases, with 2 bases sitting between them. The CDR3 is CASSLITGELFF. DNA for the CDR3: TGTGCCAGCAGTTTAATCACCGGGGAGCTGTTTTTT.

The rearrangement uses TRBV5-1 and TRBJ2-3, with no clear D. Germline-derived CDR1 and CDR2 are SGHRS and YFSETQ. Trimming stripped 0 bases from V and 2 bases from J, with 13 bases between. This CDR3 comprises 16 residues. The CDR3: CASSLALSGSTDTQYF. Here the CDR3 DNA reads TGCGCCAGCAGCTTGGCTTTATCTGGGTCCACAGATACGCAGTATTTT.

The chain carries TRBV4-1 and TRBJ1-1; the D is unclear. The CDR3 has 15 amino acids. V shed 5 bases and J shed 0 bases, with 13 bases lying between them. Germline assignment: CDR1 MGHRA and CDR2 YSYEKL. The CDR3 loop is CASSSRTDVNTEAFF. CDR3 bases: TGCGCCAGCAGCTCACGGACGGATGTGAACACTGAAGCTTTCTTT.

This clonotype was seen only once. The gene calls are TRBV3-1 and TRBJ1-4, with TRBD1 identical over 7 bases. With 0 bases clipped from V and 5 bases from J, the junction kept 3 bases outside the gene matches. CDR1 is LGHDT, CDR2 YNNKEL, per germline (reference sequence). The CDR3 is 15 residues long. Here the CDR3 reads CASSQDGDRNEKLFF. DNA for the CDR3: TGTGCCAGCAGCCAAGATGGGGACAGAAATGAAAAACTGTTTTTT. Full variable domain (remainder filled in from reference TRBV3-1 and TRBJ1-4): DTAVSQTPKYLVTQMGNDKSIKCEQNLGHDTMYWYKQDSKKFLKIMFSYNNKELIINETVPNRFSPKSPDKAHLNLHINSLELGDSAVYFCASSQDGDRNEKLFFGSGTQLSVL.

The chain uses TRBV7-9 and TRBJ2-7; no clear D. CDR1 is SEHNR and CDR2 is FQNEAQ in the germline V gene (reference sequence). The length of the CDR3 is 11 residues. V was trimmed by 1 base and J by 7 bases, leaving 5 bases between them. The CDR3 nucleotides read TGTGCCAGCAGCTTAGGTCGGGAGCAGTACTTC. It codes for CASSLGREQYF.

The rearrangement joins TRBV7-9 to TRBJ2-7; TRBD1 agrees at 12 bases. CDR3 size: 14 residues. Germline V gene data show CDR1 as SEHNR and CDR2 as FQNEAQ (reference sequence). V was clipped by 4 bases and J by 5 bases; unmatched bases: 3. The CDR3 here is CASSSRDRGHEQYF. The CDR3 region has the DNA TGTGCCAGCAGCTCCCGGGACAGGGGGCACGAGCAGTACTTC.

The chain has TRBV7-3 and TRBJ1-1; D ambiguous. The CDR3 is 13 residues long. Germline loops: CDR1 SGHTA, CDR2 FQGTGA. V was clipped by 0 bases and J by 6 bases, with 8 bases between them. The DNA for the CDR3 is TGTGCCAGCAGCTTAACGGAGGGTTCTGAAGCTTTCTTT. This gives the protein CASSLTEGSEAFF.

This chain links TRBV7-8 with TRBJ2-3; D ambiguous. Germline CDR1 SGHVS, CDR2 FQNEAQ. V lost 2 bases, J lost 4 bases, and 10 bases lay in between. The CDR3 sequence is 14 residues long. CDR3: CASSLKVVADTQYF. CDR3 nucleotides: TGTGCCAGCAGCTTAAAAGTAGTTGCAGATACGCAGTATTTT.

This chain uses TRBV5-4 with TRBJ1-3; D is possibly TRBD1 (6 bases). Germline assignment: CDR1 SGHNT and CDR2 YYREEE (reference sequence). The CDR3 sequence is 15 residues long. Trimming took 4 bases from V and 0 from J, leaving 11 bases between them. The CDR3 nucleotides are TGTGCCAGCAGCATCAGGGGTACCTCTGGAAACACCATATATTTT. Translating it yields CASSIRGTSGNTIYF.

The V and J genes are TRBV6-1 and TRBJ2-7; tentatively, D is TRBD1 (6 bases). The germline V and J ends were trimmed by 8 bases and 4 bases, with 21 bases remaining between them. This CDR3 has 15 residues. The germline V gene encodes CDR1 MNHNS and CDR2 SASEGT. CDR3 sequence reads: CASQRGGDPFYEQYV. The CDR3 bases are TGTGCCAGCCAGCGTGGGGGCGACCCATTTTACGAGCAGTACGTC.

The rearrangement joins TRBV6-1 to TRBJ2-7; no firm D call. The CDR3 sequence is 14 residues long. Deletions cut 2 bases from V and 3 bases from J, with 11 bases between. In germline, CDR1 is MNHNS, CDR2 SASEGT. CDR3 in DNA: TGTGCCAGCAGTGAAATCAACCGCTACTACGAGCAGTACTTC. Its protein is CASSEINRYYEQYF.

The genes are TRBV24-1 and TRBJ2-3, with D maybe TRBD2 (6 bases). The CDR3 length is 13 residues. The V end lost 7 bases, the J end lost 6 bases, and 13 bases lay between the germline ends. The germline gives CDR1 KGHDR, CDR2 SFDVKD. The CDR3 bases are TGTGCCACCAGGCGGAGGGGACTGGATACGCAGTATTTT. Protein product: CATRRRGLDTQYF.